This TCR beta chain was recorded in a study of T cell responses to AZD1222 COVID-19 vaccine. Clones were sequenced by immunoSEQ multiplex PCR, and TCRdb holds only the in-frame ones, with some missing. The table includes some 130,000 clones, approximately 92% detected once. Study observations and caveats: Reportedly, close to half of spike-specific TCRs are directed against unmutated variant regions. Two doses of AZD1222 preceded a rise in Spike-specific TCR breadth and depth. Possibly, clonal diversity was underestimated; donors were largely white British and included more females. Spike regions recognized by vaccine-associated CD4 TCRs spanned the protein, led by 160-218 and 743-854.

Between the trimmed V and J ends, which lost 2 bases and 6 bases, there was a span of 11 bases. In germline, CDR1 is MGHRA, CDR2 YSYEKL. The CDR3 spans 14 residues. A word on this clone: The antigen remains undetermined.

The clonotype comes from an adult who received the AZD1222 COVID-19 vaccine. Sequencing was performed on peripheral blood, taken 28 days after the second AZD1222 dose. The V call is TRBV4-1, the J call TRBJ2-4; D is uncertain. The CDR3 region has the DNA TGCGCCAGCAGCCAAAGTCGGATAGGAAACATTCAGTACTTC. Encoded protein: CASSQSRIGNIQYF.